Below, 13 T cell receptor beta chains from the same sample are listed, as sequenced in a study of shared clonotypes between healthy human individuals. This table comes from immunoSEQ multiplex PCR, and its TCRdb copy is limited to in-frame clones, with some not included. The repertoire has roughly 2.4 million clones, about 94% of them found once; the top ten carry approximately 0.13%. The sample comprised naive CD4+ T cells sorted from blood. Subset indicated: CD45RA+ positively selected. The receptors originated from a young man in good health.

The V and J genes are TRBV25-1 and TRBJ2-2, with TRBD1 as a possible D gene (7 bases). Germline V gene data show CDR1 as MGHDK and CDR2 as SYGVNS. V lost 2 bases to trimming and J lost 1 base, with 17 bases between them. The CDR3 has 18 amino acids. The CDR3 DNA is TGTGCCAGCAGTGAAGTACGAGGAGGGACAGTGAACACCGGGGAGCTGTTTTTT. It specifies CASSEVRGGTVNTGELFF. Full variable domain (rest looked up from reference TRBV25-1 and TRBJ2-2): EADIYQTPRYLVIGTGKKITLECSQTMGHDKMYWYQQDPGMELHLIHYSYGVNSTEKGDLSSESTVSRIRTEHFPLTLESARPSHTSQYLCASSEVRGGTVNTGELFFGEGSRLTVL.

The V and J genes are TRBV19 and TRBJ1-5; D unclear. Germline values: CDR1 LNHDA, CDR2 SQIVND (reference sequence). The CDR3 has 13 amino acids. Trimming stripped 3 bases from V and 5 bases from J, with 8 bases between. CDR3 loop: CASSMETYQPQHF. The CDR3 DNA follows: TGTGCCAGTAGTATGGAGACCTATCAGCCCCAGCATTTT. Full variable domain (remainder filled in from reference TRBV19 and TRBJ1-5): DGGITQSPKYLFRKEGQNVTLSCEQNLNHDAMYWYRQDPGQGLRLIYYSQIVNDFQKGDIAEGYSVSREKKESFPLTVTSAQKNPTAFYLCASSMETYQPQHFGDGTRLSIL.

This clone appeared once. The chain couples TRBV5-4 to TRBJ2-3; the D call may be TRBD1 or TRBD2 (6 bases each). CDR1 SGHNT and CDR2 YYREEE come from the germline V gene (reference sequence). Deletions cut 4 bases from V and 1 base from J, with 16 bases between. This CDR3 is 16 amino acids long. The CDR3 here is CASSRPGAEGTDTQYF. The CDR3 DNA follows: TGTGCCAGCAGCCGCCCGGGGGCAGAAGGCACAGATACGCAGTATTTT.

V and J are TRBV29-1 and TRBJ2-5; TRBD2 might be the D (6 bases). Germline loops: CDR1 SQVTM, CDR2 ANQGSEA. CDR3 length equals 12 residues. V lost 3 bases, J lost 6 bases, and 11 bases lay in between. DNA of the CDR3: TGCAGCGTTGATCGGAGGGACCAGACCCAGTACTTC. It codes for CSVDRRDQTQYF.

This clone was counted only a few times. This chain links TRBV10-3 with TRBJ1-1, with a tentative D call TRBD1 (5 bases). Germline CDR1 is ENHRY and CDR2 is SYGVKD. Trimming left V 8 bases short and J 1 base short, with 5 bases between. The CDR3 sequence is 11 residues long. The CDR3 region has the DNA TGTGCCATCGGGGCGAACACTGAAGCTTTCTTT. Translating gives CAIGANTEAFF.

The chain uses TRBV15 and TRBJ1-2, with a weak D call TRBD1 (6 bases). The germline gives CDR1 LNHNV, CDR2 YYDKDF (reference sequence). CDR3 length: 15 amino acids. V lost 5 bases and J 6 bases, leaving 19 bases between the germline ends. CDR3 sequence reads: CATSLAGGKVDGYTF. For the CDR3, the DNA is TGTGCCACCAGCCTCGCGGGGGGCAAGGTGGATGGCTACACCTTC.

The chain combines TRBV7-2 with TRBJ2-7, with D possibly matching TRBD2 (6 bases). V lost 5 bases and J 2 bases, leaving 19 bases between the germline ends. This CDR3 is built from 16 residues. CDR1 SGHTA and CDR2 FQGNSA come from the germline V gene. CDR3 sequence: CASSVDSAGTAYEQYF. CDR3 sequence (DNA): TGTGCCAGCAGCGTGGATAGCGCGGGAACCGCCTACGAGCAGTACTTC.

A note on this clone: This same CDR3 is encoded by further DNA sequences in the sample. The rearrangement joins TRBV18 to TRBJ2-1; D is undetermined. The CDR3 is made up of 12 amino acids. The ends were cut back, 3 bases at V and 5 bases at J, with 5 bases in the middle. Germline CDR1 reads KGHSH; CDR2 reads LQKENI. CDR3 residues: CASSPNDNEQFF. In DNA form, the CDR3 reads TGTGCCAGCTCACCGAACGACAATGAGCAGTTCTTC.

The chain links TRBV7-9 to TRBJ2-3; the D is unclear. This CDR3 region has 15 residues. CDR1 SEHNR and CDR2 FQNEAQ come from the germline V gene (reference sequence). V was cut by 0 bases and J by 6 bases, with 13 bases left in between. The CDR3 protein is CASSLAGRGADTQYF. DNA for the CDR3: TGTGCCAGCAGCTTAGCAGGGCGAGGCGCGGATACGCAGTATTTT. The entire variable domain, with the rest obtained from reference TRBV7-9 and TRBJ2-3, is as follows: DTGVSQNPRHKITKRGQNVTFRCDPISEHNRLYWYRQTLGQGPEFLTYFQNEAQLEKSRLLSDRFSAERPKGSFSTLEIQRTEQGDSAMYLCASSLAGRGADTQYFGPGTRLTVL.

The chain recombines TRBV28 with TRBJ1-5, with 7 bases identical to TRBD1. Germline V gene data show CDR1 as MDHEN and CDR2 as SYDVKM. V dropped 6 bases and J dropped 1; count of bases not matched to a gene: 9. This CDR3 has 16 amino acids. The chain's CDR3 is CASSWTGRLSNQPQHF. CDR3 DNA sequence: TGTGCCAGCAGCTGGACAGGAAGGTTGAGCAATCAGCCCCAGCATTTT.

This chain links TRBV30 with TRBJ2-7, with TRBD1 matching over 11 bases. The CDR3 runs to 15 residues. With V trimmed by 3 bases and J by 1 base, 5 bases remained unmatched. From germline, CDR1 is GTSNPN and CDR2 SVGIG (reference sequence). CDR3 residues: CAWSGGQGASYEQYF. The CDR3, as DNA: TGTGCCTGGAGCGGCGGACAGGGGGCTTCCTACGAGCAGTACTTC.

This chain joins TRBV2 and TRBJ1-1; a possible D gene is TRBD1 (5 bases). The V and J ends lost 4 bases and 4 bases respectively, with 13 bases between them. The CDR3 runs to 14 residues. From germline, CDR1 is SNHLY and CDR2 FYNNEI. The CDR3 reads CASSGSFRVTEAFF. The CDR3 DNA reads TGTGCCAGCAGTGGTTCGTTCAGGGTCACTGAAGCTTTCTTT.

The chain links TRBV29-1 to TRBJ2-3; tentatively, D is TRBD1 (6 bases). Between the trimmed V and J ends, which lost 3 bases and 4 bases, there was a span of 14 bases. The germline V gene encodes CDR1 SQVTM and CDR2 ANQGSEA. The CDR3 length is 14 residues. For the CDR3, the DNA is TGCAGCGTTGAGGGCGGCAGGGGCCCAGATACGCAGTATTTT. Its protein product is CSVEGGRGPDTQYF.